The 4 T cell receptor beta chains reported below all come from one sample, sequenced in a study of memory CD4+ T cells and cytomegalovirus serostatus. Single viable CD3+CD4+CD8-CD45RO+ cells were sorted as the memory CD4+ T cells. Method: immunoSEQ multiplex PCR; TCRdb's copy keeps in-frame clones and lacks some. Of over 45,000 clones listed, about four fifths were seen once; the top ten hold 0.5%. Sequenced sample: memory CD4+ T cells from blood. Every receptor here comes from an adult in good health and CMV-seronegative. Some clones in this sample may be carry-over from other donors' samples.

The V and J genes are TRBV9 and TRBJ2-3, with a possible D match to TRBD1 (5 bases). The V end was cut by 3 bases, the J end by 1 base, with 15 bases between. The germline CDR1 and CDR2 sequences are SGDLS and YYNGEE. This CDR3 is built from 16 residues. The CDR3 DNA sequence: TGTGCCAGCAGCGCCCAGCAGGGCTTCGGCACAGATACGCAGTATTTT. It specifies CASSAQQGFGTDTQYF.

The V call is TRBV2, the J call TRBJ2-1; 7 bases line up with TRBD2. V lost 2 bases to trimming and J lost 3 bases; unmatched junction nucleotides: 7. CDR1 is SNHLY, CDR2 FYNNEI, per germline. CDR3 length equals 16 residues. The DNA of the CDR3 is TGTGCCAGCAGTGAAACCCAGGGCGGGGGCTACAATGAGCAGTTCTTC. Protein sequence: CASSETQGGGYNEQFF.

The chain combines TRBV6-1 with TRBJ1-5; a possible D gene is TRBD1 (5 bases). V lost 5 bases, J lost 4 bases, and 12 bases lay in between. Germline V CDR1 and CDR2: MNHNS, SASEGT. CDR3 length: 14 residues. The CDR3 coding sequence is TGTGCCAGCAGTCCAGGGAAGGGAAATCAGCCCCAGCATTTT. Translating it yields CASSPGKGNQPQHF.

This clone was observed a few times. V and J are TRBV9 and TRBJ1-3; no clear D gene. The V end was cut by 0 bases, the J end by 6 bases, with 7 bases between. CDR1 SGDLS and CDR2 YYNGEE come from the germline V gene. This CDR3 is built from 13 residues. Here the CDR3 reads CASSVDQANTIYF. CDR3 in DNA: TGTGCCAGCAGCGTAGACCAGGCAAACACCATATATTTT. Based on the CDR3 plus reference TRBV9 and TRBJ1-3, the full variable domain is DSGVTQTPKHLITATGQRVTLRCSPRSGDLSVYWYQQSLDQGLQFLIQYYNGEERAKGNILERFSAQQFPDLHSELNLSSLELGDSALYFCASSVDQANTIYFGEGSWLTVV.